The present TCR beta chain was sequenced within a study of immune characterization of retroperitoneal liposarcoma (dated by TCRdb to about 2019). About this clonotype itself: Its antigen target is currently unknown. No much larger clonotype is one base removed from it; base qualities were not supplied.

The library relied on PCR. Sequencing used a NextSeq 500. TCRdb reran the public reads through fastp at Q25 and MiXCR, keeping productive beta chains. Here each entry gathers all rows of one CDR3 protein and keeps the most common genes and DNA. The sample table holds under 15,000 distinct CDR3 sequences, of which about 45% were seen once. Over 9% of the sample is taken by the ten largest. Via the germline V gene, CDR1 is MNHNS and CDR2 SASEGT. From cysteine to phenylalanine, the CDR3 is 13 amino acids long. Only CDR3 DNA is held: 39 bases, read in frame from base 1. Here the chain combines TRBV6-1 and TRBJ2-1; the D segment is perhaps TRBD1 or TRBD2, each sharing 5 matched bases. The better agreement between TRBJ2-7 and the DNA end casts doubt on the J call. This TCR derives from a female donor with retroperitoneal liposarcoma. The sequenced material came from tumor tissue. The CDR3 protein is CASSELPGPKQYF. The DNA sequence is as follows: TGTGCCAGCAGTGAACTCCCGGGACCAAAGCAGTACTTC.